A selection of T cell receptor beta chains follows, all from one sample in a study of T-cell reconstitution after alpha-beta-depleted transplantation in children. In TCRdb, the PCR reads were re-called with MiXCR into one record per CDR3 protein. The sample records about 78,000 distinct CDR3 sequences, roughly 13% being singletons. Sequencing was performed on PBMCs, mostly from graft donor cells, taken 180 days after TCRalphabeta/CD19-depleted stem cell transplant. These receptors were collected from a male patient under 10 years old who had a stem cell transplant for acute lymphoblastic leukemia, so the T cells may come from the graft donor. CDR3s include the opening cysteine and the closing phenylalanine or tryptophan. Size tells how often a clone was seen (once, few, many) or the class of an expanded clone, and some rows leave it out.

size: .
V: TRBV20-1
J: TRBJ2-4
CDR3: CSARVGGAKNIQYF

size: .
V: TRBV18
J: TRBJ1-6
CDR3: CASSRQGNSPLHF

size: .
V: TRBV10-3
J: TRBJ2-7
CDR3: CAISESTGQAAYEQYF

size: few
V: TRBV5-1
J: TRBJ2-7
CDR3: CASSLGGLAGSLGEQYF

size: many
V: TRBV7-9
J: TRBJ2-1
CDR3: CASSLKIRRDSNNEQFF

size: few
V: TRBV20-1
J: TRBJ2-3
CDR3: CSAPTGATDTQYF

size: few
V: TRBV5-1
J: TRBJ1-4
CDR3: CASSLGITNEKLFF

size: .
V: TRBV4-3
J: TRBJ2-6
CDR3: CASSQDPGTGANVLTF

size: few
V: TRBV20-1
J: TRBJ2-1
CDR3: CSARGSSGGHNEQFF

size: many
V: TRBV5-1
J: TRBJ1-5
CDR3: CASSLGAGQPQHF

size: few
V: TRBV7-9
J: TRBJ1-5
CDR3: CASNLGGGQPQHF

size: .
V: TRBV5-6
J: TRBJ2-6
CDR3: CASSAGGLSGANVLTF

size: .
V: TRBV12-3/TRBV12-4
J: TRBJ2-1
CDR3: CASSFFLGLAGGGRDNEQFF

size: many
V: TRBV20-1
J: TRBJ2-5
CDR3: CSERILETQYF

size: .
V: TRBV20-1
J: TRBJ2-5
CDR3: CSASNRETQYF

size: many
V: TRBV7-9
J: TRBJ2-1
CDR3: CASSRGGAGLYNEQFF

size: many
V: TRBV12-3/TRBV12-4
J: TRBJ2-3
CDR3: CASSRRTDTQYF